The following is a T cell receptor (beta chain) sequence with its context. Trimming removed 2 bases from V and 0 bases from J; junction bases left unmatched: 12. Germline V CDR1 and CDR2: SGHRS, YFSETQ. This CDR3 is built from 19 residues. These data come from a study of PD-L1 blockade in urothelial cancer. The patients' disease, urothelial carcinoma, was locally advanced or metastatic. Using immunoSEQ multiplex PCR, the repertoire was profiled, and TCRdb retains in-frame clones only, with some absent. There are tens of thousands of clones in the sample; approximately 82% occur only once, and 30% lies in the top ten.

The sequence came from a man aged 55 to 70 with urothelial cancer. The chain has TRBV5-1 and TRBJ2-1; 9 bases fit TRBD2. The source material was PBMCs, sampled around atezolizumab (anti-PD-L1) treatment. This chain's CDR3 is CASSFPPAGSGSSYNEQFF. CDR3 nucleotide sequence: TGCGCCAGCAGCTTCCCCCCGGCGGGTAGCGGGAGCTCCTACAATGAGCAGTTCTTC.